Listed below are T cell receptor beta chains from one sample, sequenced in a study of blood T cell repertoires in COVID-19. The data were produced by immunoSEQ multiplex PCR, yet TCRdb's version contains in-frame clones alone and is incomplete. The repertoire holds some 38,000 clones, with about 89% as singletons. Sequencing was done on a sample of peripheral blood. The receptors were sampled from a man in his fifties with active COVID-19. Both conserved end residues are part of each CDR3. A D gene is named only where the DNA matches it firmly. Clone size is given for some rows only: seen once, a few or many times, or a class if the clone is expanded.

V: TRBV7-2; size: NA; J: TRBJ1-1; D: NA; DNA: TGTGCCAGCAGCTTAGACGCAGGTGAAGCTTTCTTT; CDR3: CASSLDAGEAFF
V: TRBV28; size: NA; J: TRBJ1-2; D: TRBD1; DNA: TGTGCCAGCAGCCCGGGACAGTACCTCTATGGCTACACCTTC; CDR3: CASSPGQYLYGYTF
V: TRBV5-1; size: once; J: TRBJ1-1; D: NA; DNA: TGCGCCAGCAGCTTGGTGGGGGCCCCCAGCACTGAAGCTTTCTTT; CDR3: CASSLVGAPSTEAFF
V: TRBV15; size: once; J: TRBJ2-1; D: NA; DNA: TGTGCCACCAGCAGATTTCCGTTGGGGCAGGGTGGCAATGAGCAGTTCTTC; CDR3: CATSRFPLGQGGNEQFF
V: TRBV12-3/TRBV12-4; size: NA; J: TRBJ2-7; D: NA; DNA: TGTGCCAGCAGTTTAGGCGACAGCTACGAGCAGTACTTC; CDR3: CASSLGDSYEQYF
V: TRBV5-1; size: once; J: TRBJ2-3; D: TRBD2; DNA: TGCGCCAGCAGCTTGGGGTTAGCGGGAGGTTTAGCAGATACGCAGTATTTT; CDR3: CASSLGLAGGLADTQYF
V: TRBV2; size: NA; J: TRBJ1-2; D: NA; DNA: TGTGCCAGCAGTGAAGGGGCTATTGGGAACTATGGCTACACCTTC; CDR3: CASSEGAIGNYGYTF
V: TRBV27; size: once; J: TRBJ1-1; D: NA; DNA: TGTGCCAGCAGTTTATCAGCGGGACTCTTGAACACTGAAGCTTTCTTT; CDR3: CASSLSAGLLNTEAFF
V: TRBV27; size: few; J: TRBJ2-7; D: TRBD2; DNA: TGTGCCAGGGGGCCCCTAGCGGCCGCGTATCGCTCGTACGAGCAGTACTTC; CDR3: CARGPLAAAYRSYEQYF
V: TRBV3-1/TRBV3-2; size: NA; J: TRBJ2-1; D: TRBD2; DNA: TGTGCCAGCAGCCACATAGCGGGAGGCAGGGATGAGCAGTTCTTC; CDR3: CASSHIAGGRDEQFF
V: TRBV6-6; size: once; J: TRBJ1-2; D: TRBD1; DNA: TGTGCCATCGGGACAGGGTCTAACTATGGCTACACCTTC; CDR3: CAIGTGSNYGYTF
V: TRBV15; size: NA; J: TRBJ1-1; D: NA; DNA: TGTGCCACCAGCAGTCCCCTTGGCTGGTACACTGAAGCTTTCTTT; CDR3: CATSSPLGWYTEAFF
V: TRBV7-9; size: NA; J: TRBJ1-6; D: NA; DNA: TGTGCCAGCAGTCCTCAGGGAACCTATAATTCACCCCTCCACTTT; CDR3: CASSPQGTYNSPLHF
V: TRBV7-8; size: NA; J: TRBJ1-6; D: TRBD1; DNA: TGTGCCAGCAGCTTAGGATCTGCGGGACAGGGGATCGGTTCACCCCTCCACTTT; CDR3: CASSLGSAGQGIGSPLHF
V: TRBV7-2; size: NA; J: TRBJ2-7; D: NA; DNA: TGTGCCAGCACCCCCGTCGGTGGGCAAACCCACTACGAGCAGTACTTC; CDR3: CASTPVGGQTHYEQYF
V: TRBV7-3; size: NA; J: TRBJ2-1; D: NA; DNA: TGTGCCAGCAGCTTACGGAGGGGTACATTCAATGAGCAGTTCTTC; CDR3: CASSLRRGTFNEQFF
V: TRBV27; size: NA; J: TRBJ2-7; D: TRBD1; DNA: TGTGCCAGCAGTTTCCTCACCGGGACAGGGGCCCACGAGCAGTACTTC; CDR3: CASSFLTGTGAHEQYF
V: TRBV7-9; size: once; J: TRBJ2-7; D: NA; DNA: TGTGCCAGCAGCCCTCGAGATTACGAGCAGTACTTC; CDR3: CASSPRDYEQYF
V: TRBV7-9; size: NA; J: TRBJ2-7; D: NA; DNA: TGTGCCAGCAGACCCTGGGGGCCTAACTACGAGCAGTACTTC; CDR3: CASRPWGPNYEQYF
V: TRBV3-1/TRBV3-2; size: once; J: TRBJ1-2; D: NA; DNA: TGTGCCAGCAGCCTAACGGCGGGGGGCGCGGATGGCTACACCTTC; CDR3: CASSLTAGGADGYTF
V: TRBV10-2; size: NA; J: TRBJ2-2; D: TRBD2; DNA: TGCGCCACCCCGGGGACTAGCCCCTCCGGGGAGCTGTTTTTT; CDR3: CATPGTSPSGELFF
V: TRBV2; size: NA; J: TRBJ1-2; D: TRBD1; DNA: TGTGCCAGCAGTGAGAGGCAGGGGGGTGGCTACACCTTC; CDR3: CASSERQGGGYTF
V: TRBV7-2; size: NA; J: TRBJ1-4; D: TRBD1; DNA: TGTGCCAGCAGCCGGACAGGGTTGGGTGAAAAACTGTTTTTT; CDR3: CASSRTGLGEKLFF
V: TRBV6-5; size: NA; J: TRBJ2-2; D: NA; DNA: TGTGCCAGCAGCCCCCCGACGGGAACCGGGGAGCTGTTTTTT; CDR3: CASSPPTGTGELFF
V: TRBV5-1; size: NA; J: TRBJ1-5; D: NA; DNA: TGCGCCAGCAGCCTATCAGGGGACCAGCCCCAGCATTTT; CDR3: CASSLSGDQPQHF
V: TRBV4-1; size: NA; J: TRBJ2-1; D: TRBD2; DNA: TGCGCCAGCAGCCCCAAGGAAAGGAGCGGGGGGACAAATGAGCAGTTCTTC; CDR3: CASSPKERSGGTNEQFF
V: TRBV4-3; size: NA; J: TRBJ2-3; D: TRBD2; DNA: TGCGCCAGCAGCCAACTTGGGACTAGCGGGGGCGCCCGCACAGATACGCAGTATTTT; CDR3: CASSQLGTSGGARTDTQYF
V: TRBV4-3; size: NA; J: TRBJ2-1; D: NA; DNA: TGCGCCAGCTCTTTAACCCCGGGGAATGAGCAGTTCTTC; CDR3: CASSLTPGNEQFF
V: TRBV28; size: NA; J: TRBJ1-4; D: TRBD1; DNA: TGTGCCAGCAGCCGCGTTGGACAGGGGAATGAAAAACTGTTTTTT; CDR3: CASSRVGQGNEKLFF
V: TRBV19; size: NA; J: TRBJ1-5; D: NA; DNA: TGTGCCTCCATAGGCGTGGCGGTAGGTCAGCCCCAGCATTTT; CDR3: CASIGVAVGQPQHF
V: TRBV9; size: NA; J: TRBJ1-5; D: NA; DNA: TGTGCCAGCAGCGCAGGTGGTAATCAGCCCCAGCATTTT; CDR3: CASSAGGNQPQHF
V: TRBV7-4; size: NA; J: TRBJ1-6; D: NA; DNA: TGTGCCAGCAGCTACTTCTTAGGGGGACACCTGAGCTCCTATAATTCACCCCTCCACTTT; CDR3: CASSYFLGGHLSSYNSPLHF
V: TRBV11-2; size: NA; J: TRBJ2-7; D: NA; DNA: TGTGCCAGCAGCGCAGTAAGGGGGGGATACGAGCAGTACTTC; CDR3: CASSAVRGGYEQYF
V: TRBV6-5; size: NA; J: TRBJ2-1; D: TRBD2; DNA: TGTGCCAGCAGTTACCTAGCGGGAGGAGAGCAGTTCTTC; CDR3: CASSYLAGGEQFF
V: TRBV6-2/TRBV6-3; size: NA; J: TRBJ2-5; D: TRBD1; DNA: TGTGCCAGCAGTCCACAGGGGTCGGAGACCCAGTACTTC; CDR3: CASSPQGSETQYF
V: TRBV5-1; size: NA; J: TRBJ2-5; D: TRBD2; DNA: TGCGCCAGCAGCCGCGGGGGGGTCCGGGAGACCCAGTACTTC; CDR3: CASSRGGVRETQYF
V: TRBV29-1; size: NA; J: TRBJ2-2; D: TRBD1; DNA: TGCAGCGTTGTACAGGGGGTAGGGGAGCTGTTTTTT; CDR3: CSVVQGVGELFF
V: TRBV4-3; size: NA; J: TRBJ1-2; D: NA; DNA: TGCGCCAGCAGCCCTTCGAGGACAGTTAACTATGGCTACACCTTC; CDR3: CASSPSRTVNYGYTF
V: TRBV5-1; size: NA; J: TRBJ2-7; D: NA; DNA: TGCGCCAGCAGCTTAAGTCTCCGGACTGACTCCTACGAGCAGTACTTC; CDR3: CASSLSLRTDSYEQYF
V: TRBV19; size: NA; J: TRBJ1-5; D: NA; DNA: TGTGCCAGTACCTTGGGGAGGGTTCCTTTGTATAGCAATCAGCCCCAGCATTTT; CDR3: CASTLGRVPLYSNQPQHF
V: TRBV11-2; size: NA; J: TRBJ2-7; D: NA; DNA: TGTGCCAGCAGCCCCCGGGGACTCTCCTACGAGCAGTACTTC; CDR3: CASSPRGLSYEQYF
V: TRBV7-2; size: NA; J: TRBJ2-4; D: NA; DNA: TGTGCCAGCACCCTAGGTCAGAAAAACATTCAGTACTTC; CDR3: CASTLGQKNIQYF
V: TRBV21-1; size: NA; J: TRBJ1-3; D: NA; DNA: TGTGCCAGCAGCAAAGAGGAGAAGGGGGCGACCCTCTCTGGAAACACCATATATTTT; CDR3: CASSKEEKGATLSGNTIYF
V: TRBV6-6; size: NA; J: TRBJ2-3; D: NA; DNA: TGTGCCAGCAGTTACTCCGGGGCAGCGGGAGATACGCAGTATTTT; CDR3: CASSYSGAAGDTQYF
V: TRBV7-2; size: few; J: TRBJ2-5; D: TRBD1; DNA: TGTGCCAGCAGACCGGACAGGACCCAAGAGACCCAGTACTTC; CDR3: CASRPDRTQETQYF
V: TRBV20-1; size: NA; J: TRBJ2-1; D: NA; DNA: TGCAGTGCTATCGGGGTTAATGAGCAGTTCTTC; CDR3: CSAIGVNEQFF
V: TRBV6-5; size: NA; J: TRBJ1-2; D: TRBD1; DNA: TGTGCCAGCAGGCGGGGACAGGGGGCTGGTTATGGCTACACCTTC; CDR3: CASRRGQGAGYGYTF
V: TRBV21-1; size: NA; J: TRBJ1-1; D: NA; DNA: TGTGCCAGCAGCACTATCCGAACCTGGACAGGGGGCGGTTCGAACACTGAAGCTTTCTTT; CDR3: CASSTIRTWTGGGSNTEAFF
V: TRBV9; size: NA; J: TRBJ2-1; D: TRBD2; DNA: TGTGCCAGCAGCGCCCTAGCGGGGGGACACAATGAGCAGTTCTTC; CDR3: CASSALAGGHNEQFF
V: TRBV6-5; size: NA; J: TRBJ2-7; D: NA; DNA: TGTGCCAGCAGACCCCAGGGTGTCTCTTTCTACGAGCAGTACTTC; CDR3: CASRPQGVSFYEQYF
V: TRBV9; size: NA; J: TRBJ2-1; D: TRBD2; DNA: TGTGCCAGCAGCGTAGGTCCAGCGGGAAGTGGGTTGGATGAGCAGTTCTTC; CDR3: CASSVGPAGSGLDEQFF
V: TRBV18; size: NA; J: TRBJ1-3; D: NA; DNA: TGTGCCAGCTCTCCCGGGAGAGGCTCTGGAAACACCATATATTTT; CDR3: CASSPGRGSGNTIYF
V: TRBV6-1; size: NA; J: TRBJ1-3; D: TRBD1; DNA: TGTGCCAGCAGTGAGGGACAGCTTTTCTCTGGAAACACCATATATTTT; CDR3: CASSEGQLFSGNTIYF
V: TRBV6-5; size: NA; J: TRBJ2-5; D: TRBD1; DNA: TGTGCCAGCAGTTACCTCGCGACAGGGATGCGGGAGACCCAGTACTTC; CDR3: CASSYLATGMRETQYF